These T cell receptor beta chains were read from a single sample in a study of blood T cell repertoires in COVID-19. Sequenced by immunoSEQ multiplex PCR; TCRdb stores in-frame clones only, minus some. The table includes some 100,000 clones, around nine tenths detected once. Sequencing input: peripheral blood. These receptors were collected from a woman of 80 years or more with active COVID-19. Both conserved end residues are part of each CDR3. Each record gives: D gene, clone size, J gene, V gene, CDR3 protein, CDR3 DNA. A D gene is named only where the DNA matches it firmly. Expanded clones are given a class, and other clones once, few, many or no size at all.

d_gene: TRBD1
abundance: .
j_gene: TRBJ1-4
v_gene: TRBV29-1
CDR3aa: CSASGGTNEKLFF
CDR3nt: TGCAGCGCCTCAGGGGGAACTAATGAAAAACTGTTTTTT

d_gene: TRBD1
abundance: .
j_gene: TRBJ2-7
v_gene: TRBV7-2
CDR3aa: CASSSWTGYEQYF
CDR3nt: TGTGCCAGCAGCTCCTGGACAGGTTACGAGCAGTACTTC

d_gene: .
abundance: .
j_gene: TRBJ1-6
v_gene: TRBV7-2
CDR3aa: CASTFGRTDNSPLHF
CDR3nt: TGTGCCAGCACCTTTGGACGGACTGATAATTCACCCCTCCACTTT

d_gene: .
abundance: .
j_gene: TRBJ2-3
v_gene: TRBV10-3
CDR3aa: CATGYIGGDTQYF
CDR3nt: TGTGCCACTGGGTATATTGGGGGGGATACGCAGTATTTT

d_gene: TRBD2
abundance: .
j_gene: TRBJ2-1
v_gene: TRBV19
CDR3aa: CASSITSGYGRFF
CDR3nt: TGTGCCAGTAGTATTACTAGCGGATATGGTCGGTTCTTC

d_gene: TRBD2
abundance: .
j_gene: TRBJ2-2
v_gene: TRBV5-4
CDR3aa: CASSLGLAASKELFF
CDR3nt: TGTGCCAGCAGCCTAGGACTAGCGGCTTCAAAGGAGCTGTTTTTT

d_gene: TRBD1
abundance: .
j_gene: TRBJ2-1
v_gene: TRBV7-2
CDR3aa: CASSWTRDRGRNEQFF
CDR3nt: TGTGCCAGCAGCTGGACCCGGGACAGGGGAAGGAATGAGCAGTTCTTC

d_gene: TRBD2
abundance: few
j_gene: TRBJ2-7
v_gene: TRBV4-1
CDR3aa: CASSHTFSGRAFNEQYF
CDR3nt: TGCGCCAGCAGCCACACCTTTAGCGGGAGGGCCTTCAACGAGCAGTACTTC

d_gene: .
abundance: .
j_gene: TRBJ2-7
v_gene: TRBV28
CDR3aa: CASTSGSYEQYF
CDR3nt: TGTGCCAGCACCTCCGGCTCCTACGAGCAGTACTTC

d_gene: .
abundance: .
j_gene: TRBJ2-6
v_gene: TRBV6-5
CDR3aa: CASSYSVDSGANVLTF
CDR3nt: TGTGCCAGCAGTTACTCTGTAGACTCTGGGGCCAACGTCCTGACTTTC

d_gene: .
abundance: once
j_gene: TRBJ2-3
v_gene: TRBV14
CDR3aa: CASSQEWSADTQYF
CDR3nt: TGTGCCAGCAGCCAAGAATGGTCCGCGGATACGCAGTATTTT

d_gene: .
abundance: .
j_gene: TRBJ2-1
v_gene: TRBV9
CDR3aa: CASSVRGATNEQFF
CDR3nt: TGTGCCAGCAGCGTGCGGGGTGCTACAAATGAGCAGTTCTTC

d_gene: .
abundance: .
j_gene: TRBJ1-3
v_gene: TRBV2
CDR3aa: CASSEGLAGSSGNTIYF
CDR3nt: TGTGCCAGCAGTGAAGGTCTAGCAGGCTCCTCTGGAAACACCATATATTTT

d_gene: TRBD2
abundance: .
j_gene: TRBJ2-7
v_gene: TRBV28
CDR3aa: CASRPGQGRAGGRYEQYF
CDR3nt: TGTGCCAGCAGACCAGGACAGGGTCGAGCGGGAGGGAGGTACGAGCAGTACTTC

d_gene: .
abundance: .
j_gene: TRBJ2-7
v_gene: TRBV7-3
CDR3aa: CASSLLAGGEQYF
CDR3nt: TGTGCCAGCAGCTTATTGGCAGGGGGGGAGCAGTACTTC

d_gene: .
abundance: .
j_gene: TRBJ2-5
v_gene: TRBV29-1
CDR3aa: CSVERDFGETQYF
CDR3nt: TGCAGCGTGGAGAGGGACTTTGGAGAGACCCAGTACTTC

d_gene: TRBD1
abundance: .
j_gene: TRBJ1-5
v_gene: TRBV19
CDR3aa: CASSPDRAFGQPQHF
CDR3nt: TGTGCCAGTAGTCCGGACAGGGCATTTGGACAGCCCCAGCATTTT

d_gene: TRBD2
abundance: .
j_gene: TRBJ2-1
v_gene: TRBV5-5
CDR3aa: CASSLSSGQYNEQFF
CDR3nt: TGTGCCAGCAGCTTGTCTAGCGGCCAGTACAATGAGCAGTTCTTC

d_gene: TRBD1
abundance: once
j_gene: TRBJ1-2
v_gene: TRBV12-3/TRBV12-4
CDR3aa: CASSPTGGDGYTF
CDR3nt: TGTGCCAGCAGTCCCACAGGGGGCGATGGCTACACCTTC

d_gene: .
abundance: .
j_gene: TRBJ2-5
v_gene: TRBV25-1
CDR3aa: CASSGDTRGLETQYF
CDR3nt: TGTGCCAGCAGTGGGGACACAAGGGGATTGGAGACCCAGTACTTC

d_gene: TRBD1
abundance: .
j_gene: TRBJ2-7
v_gene: TRBV7-8
CDR3aa: CASSPGTVSSYEQYF
CDR3nt: TGTGCCAGCAGCCCCGGGACAGTCAGCTCCTACGAGCAGTACTTC

d_gene: TRBD1
abundance: .
j_gene: TRBJ1-1
v_gene: TRBV5-1
CDR3aa: CASWKDREFTEAFF
CDR3nt: TGCGCCAGCTGGAAAGACAGGGAATTCACTGAAGCTTTCTTT

d_gene: TRBD1
abundance: .
j_gene: TRBJ2-7
v_gene: TRBV4-1
CDR3aa: CASSLLARDRVNEQYF
CDR3nt: TGCGCCAGCAGCCTTCTTGCCCGGGACAGGGTTAACGAGCAGTACTTC

d_gene: TRBD1
abundance: few
j_gene: TRBJ1-6
v_gene: TRBV28
CDR3aa: CASSRDREYASPLHF
CDR3nt: TGTGCCAGCAGTAGAGACAGGGAATATGCTTCACCCCTCCACTTT

d_gene: .
abundance: .
j_gene: TRBJ1-1
v_gene: TRBV18
CDR3aa: CASSPLGQNTEAFF
CDR3nt: TGTGCCAGCTCACCACTTGGACAGAACACTGAAGCTTTCTTT

d_gene: .
abundance: once
j_gene: TRBJ1-3
v_gene: TRBV6-6
CDR3aa: CASNLDGNSGNTIYF
CDR3nt: TGTGCCAGCAACTTAGACGGGAACTCTGGAAACACCATATATTTT

d_gene: .
abundance: .
j_gene: TRBJ1-1
v_gene: TRBV20-1
CDR3aa: CSTTEHTEAFF
CDR3nt: TGCAGTACGACAGAACACACTGAAGCTTTCTTT

d_gene: TRBD2
abundance: .
j_gene: TRBJ2-5
v_gene: TRBV6-1
CDR3aa: CASSEAYLAGGWETQYF
CDR3nt: TGTGCCAGCAGTGAAGCTTACCTAGCGGGAGGGTGGGAGACCCAGTACTTC

d_gene: .
abundance: few
j_gene: TRBJ2-5
v_gene: TRBV29-1
CDR3aa: CSEGGGGETQYF
CDR3nt: TGCAGCGAGGGAGGGGGGGGAGAGACCCAGTACTTC

d_gene: .
abundance: .
j_gene: TRBJ2-3
v_gene: TRBV6-5
CDR3aa: CASIKDGGDTQYF
CDR3nt: TGTGCCAGCATAAAGGACGGGGGAGATACGCAGTATTTT